This TCR beta chain comes out of a study of T cells after yellow fever vaccination. As TCR cDNA was made by 5'RACE template switching, a universal primer site and UMIs were added. TCRdb itself ran the 5' RACE reads through MiXCR, one entry per CDR3 protein. The sample lists about 75,000 distinct CDR3 sequences, 7.3% occurring once. Study-wide findings and caveats: Faster peaking, at day 5 versus 15, marked a secondary response that was weaker. Post-booster repertoires again held most primary-vaccination clones (roughly 95% CD4, roughly 90% CD8). From the bulk population, abundant clonotypes could contaminate and appear within FACS-sorted repertoires.

The V gene's germline CDR1 is SEHNR and CDR2 FQNEAQ (reference sequence). The trim removed 8 bases at V and 3 bases at J, leaving 6 bases unmatched. The CDR3 is made up of 14 amino acids. A note on this clonotype: Its cognate antigen is unknown.

The source was CD8+ T cells sorted from PBMCs, collected 9 to 10 days after the first yellow fever vaccination. The origin of this receptor is a man between 18 and 29 years old who received the YFV17D yellow fever vaccine. V gene TRBV7-9 combines with J gene TRBJ2-7; 11 bases agree with TRBD1. The chain's CDR3 is CASGFGTGGYEQYF. The CDR3 region has the DNA TGTGCCAGCGGTTTCGGGACAGGGGGCTACGAGCAGTACTTC.